This T cell receptor (beta chain) was identified during a study of OX40 agonist ivuxolimab in advanced cancers. As for the study in general: Every 2 weeks, patients received ivuxolimab intravenously, dosed at 0.01 to 10 mg/kg. Three patients got partial responses; one had hepatocellular carcinoma and two had cutaneous melanoma.

Germline values: CDR1 SGHNT, CDR2 YENEEA. The V and J ends lost 3 bases and 0 bases, in that order; junction bases with no gene match: 5. This CDR3 is 15 amino acids long. Here immunoSEQ multiplex PCR was the method, and the copy in TCRdb shows in-frame clones only, minus some. This sample has 77,000 or so clones, with 80% to 95% found just once. The chain is built from TRBV11-3 and TRBJ2-7, with 7 bases aligning to TRBD1. The sample was CD4+ or CD8+ T cells sorted from blood, taken in a trial of the OX40 agonist ivuxolimab. The clonotype was recovered from an adult with an advanced solid tumor such as melanoma, head and neck, liver or kidney cancer. DNA of the CDR3: TGTGCCAGCAGCTTTGGGGCAGGGGGCTCCTACGAGCAGTACTTC. It specifies CASSFGAGGSYEQYF.